The text below deals with one T cell receptor beta chain. As yet, its antigen is unknown. This clone may be a read error of a much larger clone one base away. These data come from a study of response to subunit inactivated influenza vaccine. Regarding the study as a whole: Each seasonal influenza vaccination recruits few new T cells, the authors suggested.

CDR3 size: 13 residues. The V gene lost 8 bases and the J gene lost 3 bases, with 13 bases spanning the gap. CDR1 is ENHRY and CDR2 is SYGVKD in the germline V gene. Each CDR3 protein is one row after TCRdb ran MiXCR on the RT-PCR reads. Of over 300,000 distinct CDR3 sequences in the sample, just over 20% are singletons; the top ten hold 10%. The sequence derives from a man between 45 and 75 years old who received an inactivated influenza vaccine. V gene TRBV10-3 combines with J gene TRBJ2-5; maybe TRBD2 (6 bases). The specimen comprised PBMCs from blood, sampled 21 months after vaccination. Written as DNA, the CDR3 is TGTGCCATCGGGGACTGGAAGAAAGAGACCCAGTACTTC. Protein product: CAIGDWKKETQYF.